The clone carrying this T cell receptor (beta chain) has a handful of counts. The sample is drawn from a study of cytomegalovirus exposure and HLA in healthy donors. Losses at the gene ends were 4 bases for V and 1 base for J; bases not matched to a gene: 6. The CDR3 is 15 amino acids. Germline V gene sequence: CDR1 MNHNS, CDR2 SASEGT. 13 Jbeta primers and 60 Vbeta primers were used for the PCR. The repertoire was sequenced with immunoSEQ multiplex PCR; TCRdb's copy has only in-frame clones and lacks some. The profile covers about 130,000 clones, with roughly 80% appearing a single time and around 10% taken by the ten largest.

Material: PBMCs. The gene calls are TRBV6-1 and TRBJ1-1, with 7 bases matching TRBD1. This TCR derives from a man younger than 40 in good health and CMV-seropositive. CDR3 loop: CASSAQDRANTEAFF. The CDR3 nucleotides read TGTGCCAGCAGTGCCCAAGACAGGGCGAACACTGAAGCTTTCTTT.